These 10 T cell receptor beta chains originate from one sample sequenced in a study of cytomegalovirus exposure and HLA in healthy donors. Vbeta (60) and Jbeta (13) primers were used in the PCR. Some clones are missing from TCRdb's copy, which holds only in-frame ones; the method was immunoSEQ multiplex PCR. The data show approximately 150,000 clones, about four fifths seen once. What was sequenced was PBMCs. The receptors here all came from a man aged 50-60 years in good health and CMV-seropositive.

This clone was seen at least ten times. V and J are TRBV5-1 and TRBJ1-1; tentatively, D is TRBD1 (6 bases). CDR1 is SGHRS and CDR2 is YFSETQ in the germline V gene. The V gene lost 2 bases and the J gene lost 3 bases, with 11 bases spanning the gap. The CDR3 contains 14 residues. The CDR3 DNA reads TGCGCCAGCAGCTTTGCAGGGGCGGACACTGAAGCTTTCTTT. It translates to CASSFAGADTEAFF.

V usage is TRBV5-5 and J usage is TRBJ2-7; D is possibly TRBD1 (6 bases). With 4 bases removed from V and 0 bases from J, the gap between germline ends came to 14 bases. This CDR3 region has 15 residues. Germline CDR1 reads SGHKS; CDR2 reads YYEKEE (reference sequence). Written as DNA, the CDR3 is TGTGCCAGCAGCGCCGGGACACAAGACTCCTACGAGCAGTACTTC. Translation gives CASSAGTQDSYEQYF.

The J gene is TRBJ2-5, the V gene TRBV7-3, with D possibly being TRBD1 (6 bases). This CDR3 has 15 amino acids. V dropped 4 bases and J dropped 7 bases, with 19 bases sitting between them. Per germline, CDR1 SGHTA and CDR2 FQGTGA. In nucleotides, the CDR3 is TGTGCCAGCAGCTCCCCGGACAGCCAGAAGGGGACCCAGTACTTC. Its translation is CASSSPDSQKGTQYF.

J is TRBJ2-2 and V is TRBV28, with D hard to call. V was cut by 3 bases and J by 0 bases, with 5 bases left in between. The germline CDR1 and CDR2 sequences are MDHEN and SYDVKM. The length of the CDR3 is 14 residues. CDR3 sequence reads: CASSLGANTGELFF. CDR3 coding DNA: TGTGCCAGCAGTTTGGGCGCGAACACCGGGGAGCTGTTTTTT.

Of note for this clone: The sample holds other DNA sequences that translate to the same CDR3. The rearrangement links TRBV29-1 to TRBJ2-7; D might be TRBD1 (6 bases). V shed 4 bases and J shed 4 bases, with 8 bases lying between them. The germline V gene encodes CDR1 SQVTM and CDR2 ANQGSEA. This CDR3 is 11 amino acids long. The CDR3 reads CSVADSYEQYF. For the CDR3, the DNA is TGCAGCGTTGCGGACAGTTACGAGCAGTACTTC.

This clone was found a few times. V is TRBV27 and J is TRBJ1-5, with TRBD1 identical over 9 bases. V was pared by 2 bases and J by 7 bases, with 6 bases of the junction left unmatched. This CDR3 contains 15 residues. CDR1 and CDR2 (germline): MNHEY, SMNVEV (reference sequence). The CDR3 DNA follows: TGTGCCAGCAGTTTAACAGGGACAGGGAGGCAGCCCCAGCATTTT. It encodes CASSLTGTGRQPQHF.

J is TRBJ2-2 and V is TRBV6-5; 8 bases are shared with TRBD2. Germline V CDR1 and CDR2: MNHEY, SVGAGI. The ends lost 5 bases at V and 6 bases at J; junction bases unmatched: 8. This CDR3 comprises 15 residues. This CDR3 reads CASSAGTSRSGELFF. The CDR3 region has the DNA TGTGCCAGCAGTGCCGGGACTAGTCGTTCCGGGGAGCTGTTTTTT.

In this sample, this clone turned up once. The CDR3, as DNA: TGCGCCAGCAGCCCTGAGGGGGAAGGGACTGAAGCTTTCTTT. Amino acid sequence: CASSPEGEGTEAFF. The chain recombines TRBV5-1 with TRBJ1-1, with D possibly matching TRBD1 (6 bases). Per the germline V gene, CDR1 is SGHRS and CDR2 is YFSETQ. V gave up 4 bases and J gave up 5 bases, with 15 bases separating them. CDR3 length: 14 amino acids.

This rearrangement joins TRBV5-1 to TRBJ2-1; 7 bases line up with TRBD2. The CDR3 runs to 15 residues. The V gene end was trimmed by 7 bases and the J gene end by 0 bases; junction bases not matched to a gene: 7. In germline, CDR1 is SGHRS, CDR2 YFSETQ. The CDR3: CASVGGISSYNEQFF. CDR3 nucleotides: TGCGCCAGCGTCGGGGGGATAAGCTCCTACAATGAGCAGTTCTTC.

There are a few counts of this clone. The gene calls are TRBV7-9 and TRBJ2-5; D unclear. V was shortened by 4 bases and J by 2 bases, with 2 bases between the two germline ends. CDR1 SEHNR and CDR2 FQNEAQ come from the germline V gene (reference sequence). This CDR3 has 11 amino acids. This chain's CDR3 is CASSSQETQYF. The CDR3 DNA sequence: TGTGCCAGCAGCTCACAAGAGACCCAGTACTTC.